Below, 30 T cell receptor beta chains from the same sample are listed, as sequenced in a study of T cell responses to AZD1222 COVID-19 vaccine. Produced via immunoSEQ multiplex PCR; TCRdb's table is partial and in-frame only. The sample has about 91,000 clones; 88% are singletons. Sequencing used peripheral blood, obtained on day 0 of AZD1222 vaccination. All receptors derive from an adult in good health.

The chain links TRBV18 to TRBJ2-7; D gene unclear. Trimming took 4 bases from V and 6 from J, leaving 13 bases between them. The CDR3 loop spans 13 amino acids. Looked up from germline, CDR1 is KGHSH and CDR2 is LQKENI. Here the CDR3 reads CASSRTDIVEQYF. The CDR3 coding sequence is TGTGCCAGCTCACGAACTGACATCGTCGAGCAGTACTTC.

V usage is TRBV7-6 and J usage is TRBJ2-3; D call uncertain. Germline V gene data show CDR1 as SGHVS and CDR2 as FNYEAQ. The CDR3 extends over 8 amino acids. Trimming took off 4 bases at V and 10 bases at J, with 0 bases between the two ends. CDR3 protein: CASSSQYF. The DNA for the CDR3 is TGTGCCAGCAGCTCGCAGTATTTT.

The chain combines TRBV19 with TRBJ2-7; a possible D gene is TRBD2 (5 bases). The CDR3 is 14 amino acids. The germline V gene encodes CDR1 LNHDA and CDR2 SQIVND (reference sequence). V lost 10 bases, J lost 4 bases, and 20 bases lay in between. The CDR3 DNA follows: TGTGCCACAGGACTTCTTTCCCCCCCGTACGAGCAGTACTTC. Protein product: CATGLLSPPYEQYF.

V is TRBV19 and J is TRBJ2-5; D is uncertain. The CDR3 runs to 15 residues. With 6 bases removed from V and 5 bases from J, the gap between germline ends came to 19 bases. The germline V gene encodes CDR1 LNHDA and CDR2 SQIVND (reference sequence). CDR3 sequence: CASRNLGLGLETQYF. The CDR3 bases are TGTGCCAGTAGGAACCTAGGCCTGGGGTTGGAGACCCAGTACTTC.

The chain uses TRBV19 and TRBJ1-5; D ambiguous. Trimming cost V 7 bases and J 0 bases, with 13 bases left between them. This CDR3 comprises 15 residues. In germline, CDR1 is LNHDA, CDR2 SQIVND (reference sequence). CDR3 sequence (DNA): TGTGCCAGTAAGGTAGGCAGCTATAGCAATCAGCCCCAGCATTTT. Amino acids: CASKVGSYSNQPQHF.

The rearrangement uses TRBV4-3 and TRBJ2-7; D might be TRBD1 (6 bases). The CDR3 is made up of 16 amino acids. Between the trimmed V and J ends, which lost 0 bases and 3 bases, there was a span of 15 bases. The V gene's germline CDR1 is LGHNA and CDR2 YSLEER. The CDR3: CASSQDGTLGGYEQYF. The CDR3 DNA is TGCGCCAGCAGCCAAGACGGGACCCTAGGGGGCTACGAGCAGTACTTC.

J is TRBJ2-1 and V is TRBV9; the D is unclear. Germline V gene sequence: CDR1 SGDLS, CDR2 YYNGEE. V was shortened by 5 bases and J by 6 bases, with 12 bases between the two germline ends. The CDR3 has 13 residues. CDR3 DNA sequence: TGTGCCAGCAGGCCATCGGCCTCCAATGAGCAGTTCTTC. Encoded protein: CASRPSASNEQFF.

The chain employs TRBV5-1 and TRBJ1-2; D is perhaps TRBD1 (5 bases). CDR1 SGHRS and CDR2 YFSETQ come from the germline V gene. CDR3 size: 13 residues. Trimming took off 4 bases at V and 3 bases at J, with 10 bases between the two ends. The DNA of the CDR3 is TGCGCCAGCAGCAGGGACTCTGACTATGGCTACACCTTC. Translating it yields CASSRDSDYGYTF.

V is TRBV7-8 and J is TRBJ1-6, with 7 bases matching TRBD1. The length of the CDR3 is 14 residues. V lost 1 base, J lost 8 bases, and 2 bases stayed unmatched. Germline CDR1 and CDR2: SGHVS and FQNEAQ. CDR3 bases: TGTGCCAGCAGCTTAGGAGACAGGGATTCACCCCTCCACTTT. Encoded protein: CASSLGDRDSPLHF.

This chain connects TRBV5-6 to TRBJ1-2; D is unresolved. The V end lost 1 base, the J end lost 2 bases, and 9 bases lay between the germline ends. CDR3 length: 14 amino acids. Germline CDR1 and CDR2: SGHDT and YYEEEE. Here the CDR3 DNA reads TGTGCCAGCAGCTTGAACAGCCCGAACTATGGCTACACCTTC. Protein sequence: CASSLNSPNYGYTF. Together with reference TRBV5-6 and TRBJ1-2, the CDR3 gives the full variable domain: DAGVTQSPTHLIKTRGQQVTLRCSPKSGHDTVSWYQQALGQGPQFIFQYYEEEERQRGNFPDRFSGHQFPNYSSELNVNALLLGDSALYLCASSLNSPNYGYTFGSGTRLTVV.

The count of this clone is one. The rearrangement joins TRBV5-8 to TRBJ1-1, with a weak D call TRBD1 (6 bases). This CDR3 has 15 amino acids. The germline V and J ends were trimmed by 5 bases and 4 bases, with 18 bases remaining between them. The germline V gene has CDR1 SGHTS and CDR2 YDEGEE. The chain's CDR3 is CASRLQGLGTTEAFF. The CDR3 DNA reads as TGTGCCAGCAGGTTACAGGGATTAGGGACCACTGAAGCTTTCTTT.

The rearrangement joins TRBV4-3 to TRBJ2-1, with D tentatively TRBD2 (6 bases). Germline-derived CDR1 and CDR2 are LGHNA and YSLEER. The CDR3 has 14 amino acids. Trimming pared 1 base from V and 2 bases from J, leaving 6 bases between. This CDR3 is CASSQGRAYNEQFF. CDR3 coding DNA: TGCGCCAGCAGCCAAGGGAGGGCCTACAATGAGCAGTTCTTC.

This clone occurred once. In DNA form, the CDR3 reads TGTGCCAGCAGTTTAGGTGCAGGCCACCTTAGGAACGAGCAGTACTTC. It specifies CASSLGAGHLRNEQYF. The chain joins TRBV27 to TRBJ2-7; no clear D gene. The length of the CDR3 is 16 residues. The V gene's germline CDR1 is MNHEY and CDR2 SMNVEV (reference sequence). V gave up 2 bases and J gave up 5 bases, with 19 bases separating them.

This chain uses TRBV28 with TRBJ2-1, with 9 bases that match TRBD1. The germline V gene has CDR1 MDHEN and CDR2 SYDVKM. The V segment lost 5 bases and the J segment 2 bases; nucleotides outside the gene matches: 7. The CDR3 has 16 amino acids. CDR3 protein: CASSPGTGSPYNEQFF. The CDR3 DNA follows: TGTGCCAGCAGTCCCGGGACAGGGAGCCCCTACAATGAGCAGTTCTTC.

The V gene is TRBV6-5, the J gene TRBJ2-2; D may match TRBD1 or TRBD2 (5 bases each). Trimming shortened V by 6 bases and J by 6 bases, and 11 bases separated the two germline ends. The CDR3 totals 13 residues. Germline V gene data show CDR1 as MNHEY and CDR2 as SVGAGI. The CDR3 region is CASSPQGAGELFF. The CDR3 DNA sequence: TGTGCCAGCAGCCCCCAGGGAGCCGGGGAGCTGTTTTTT.

V is TRBV5-1 and J is TRBJ1-4, with no clear D. Trimming took off 0 bases at V and 8 bases at J, with 11 bases between the two ends. Germline values: CDR1 SGHRS, CDR2 YFSETQ. The CDR3 runs to 14 residues. The CDR3: CASSLVGVGEKLFF. CDR3 nucleotide sequence: TGCGCCAGCAGCTTGGTTGGGGTAGGGGAAAAACTGTTTTTT.

The chain couples TRBV28 to TRBJ2-7; 12 bases map to TRBD2. This CDR3 comprises 15 residues. The ends lost 5 bases at V and 2 bases at J; junction bases unmatched: 4. Germline lookup yields CDR1 MDHEN and CDR2 SYDVKM. CDR3 nucleotides: TGTGCCAGCAGTCTGGGACTAGCGGGCACCTACGAGCAGTACTTC. Its protein is CASSLGLAGTYEQYF.

This clone has just one count. V and J are TRBV3-1 (or the pseudogene TRBV3-2) and TRBJ2-4; D is perhaps TRBD1 (6 bases). The CDR3 has 16 amino acids. Trimming removed 1 base from V and 3 bases from J, with 13 bases in between. CDR1 and CDR2 (germline): LGHDT, YNNKEL (reference sequence). The DNA of the CDR3 is TGTGCCAGCAGCCAAGGGGCAGGGGAAAACAAAAACATTCAGTACTTC. It yields the protein CASSQGAGENKNIQYF.

This clone was recorded a few times. V and J are TRBV7-8 and TRBJ2-7; perhaps D is TRBD1 or TRBD2 (6 bases each). The germline V gene has CDR1 SGHVS and CDR2 FQNEAQ. The CDR3 sequence is 15 residues long. The germline V and J ends were trimmed by 1 base and 3 bases, with 13 bases remaining between them. CDR3 amino acids: CASSLGWTAGYEQYF. CDR3 coding DNA: TGTGCCAGCAGCTTAGGGTGGACAGCGGGCTACGAGCAGTACTTC.

J is TRBJ2-7 and V is TRBV5-8; D is uncertain. The CDR3 covers 13 residues. Germline V gene lookup returns CDR1 SGHTS and CDR2 YDEGEE. V lost 5 bases and J lost 5, with 14 bases in between. The CDR3 protein is CASSLLDQDEQYF. CDR3 nucleotides: TGTGCCAGCAGTTTGTTGGACCAAGACGAGCAGTACTTC.

The CDR3 DNA sequence: TGTGCCAGCAGTTCCCTCGGACAGCAAACCATAGGGGAGCTGTTTTTT. It specifies CASSSLGQQTIGELFF. The chain joins TRBV27 to TRBJ2-2; D possibly corresponds to TRBD1 (6 bases). V lost 4 bases and J 8 bases, leaving 20 bases between the germline ends. This CDR3 is built from 16 residues. CDR1 is MNHEY, CDR2 SMNVEV, per germline (reference sequence).

The chain combines TRBV10-2 with TRBJ2-2; 10 nucleotides agree with TRBD1. CDR3 size: 15 residues. The germline V gene encodes CDR1 WSHSY and CDR2 SAAADI. J lost 4 bases, V lost 7 bases, and 6 bases had no gene match. The CDR3 here is CASMTGGAGTGELFF. The CDR3 nucleotides read TGCGCCAGCATGACAGGGGGCGCGGGCACCGGGGAGCTGTTTTTT.

The gene calls are TRBV28 and TRBJ1-6, with TRBD1 matching 7 bases. The CDR3 runs 16 residues. Germline trimming cut 5 bases from V and 16 bases from J; bases unmatched to any gene: 20. Germline V gene data show CDR1 as MDHEN and CDR2 as SYDVKM. In nucleotides, the CDR3 is TGTGCCAGCAGTACCTCCGGGACAGCCCAGTTAAAAGTACTCCACTTT. Translated: CASSTSGTAQLKVLHF.

The chain has TRBV6-5 and TRBJ1-2; 10 bases match TRBD1. V gave up 6 bases and J gave up 7 bases; unmatched junction bases: 5. The length of the CDR3 is 13 residues. Germline CDR1 is MNHEY and CDR2 is SVGAGI. As DNA, the CDR3 is TGTGCCAGCAGGGGGACAGGGGACAGTGGCTACACCTTC. Translated: CASRGTGDSGYTF.

This CDR3 reads CASSLSKGTWAQETQYF. CDR3 in DNA: TGTGCCAGCTCACTATCTAAAGGGACCTGGGCCCAAGAGACCCAGTACTTC. V gene TRBV18 combines with J gene TRBJ2-5; D may correspond to TRBD1 or TRBD2 (5 bases each). V dropped 4 bases and J dropped 1 base, with 19 bases sitting between them. CDR1 and CDR2 (germline): KGHSH, LQKENI. This CDR3 region has 17 residues.

The chain employs TRBV18 and TRBJ1-2; D is uncertain. Trimming removed 3 bases from V and 0 bases from J, with 11 bases in between. Germline CDR1 and CDR2: KGHSH and LQKENI. This CDR3 contains 15 residues. CDR3 region: CASSPAAGTNYGYTF. Written as DNA, the CDR3 is TGTGCCAGCTCACCCGCAGCGGGCACTAACTATGGCTACACCTTC.

The rearrangement links TRBV3-1 (or the pseudogene TRBV3-2) to TRBJ2-3; unclear D gene. The CDR3 is made up of 14 amino acids. With 0 bases removed from V and 5 bases from J, the gap between germline ends came to 9 bases. From germline, CDR1 is LGHDT and CDR2 YNNKEL (reference sequence). The CDR3 loop is CASSQEGDEDTQYF. The CDR3 DNA is TGTGCCAGCAGCCAAGAAGGTGATGAAGATACGCAGTATTTT.

The chain is built from TRBV6-5 and TRBJ2-7; D remains unclear. The CDR3 loop spans 13 amino acids. V was clipped by 8 bases and J by 1 base, with 12 bases between them. Germline V gives CDR1 MNHEY, CDR2 SVGAGI. CDR3 protein: CASVAGQSYEQYF. DNA for the CDR3: TGTGCCAGCGTCGCAGGCCAATCCTACGAGCAGTACTTC.

The chain carries TRBV27 and TRBJ2-2; 8 positions match TRBD1. The CDR3 sequence is 16 residues long. Germline lookup yields CDR1 MNHEY and CDR2 SMNVEV (reference sequence). V was pared by 5 bases and J by 4 bases, with 9 bases of the junction left unmatched. CDR3 loop: CASSRLQGAVTGELFF. As DNA, the CDR3 is TGTGCCAGCAGTCGCCTCCAGGGGGCGGTCACCGGGGAGCTGTTTTTT.

The rearrangement joins TRBV4-3 to TRBJ1-2; D not certain. The CDR3 totals 14 residues. Looked up from germline, CDR1 is LGHNA and CDR2 is YSLEER. V was pared by 1 base and J by 3 bases, with 9 bases between. The CDR3 is CASSQVAEDYGYTF. The CDR3 DNA reads as TGCGCCAGCAGCCAAGTGGCAGAGGACTATGGCTACACCTTC.